The T cell receptor beta chain under discussion was sequenced for a study of T cell responses to AZD1222 COVID-19 vaccine. Findings of the study overall: As reported, nearly half of all spike-specific TCRs target variant regions that are unmutated.

TCRdb keeps only in-frame clones here, not all; method: immunoSEQ multiplex PCR. The data contain roughly 100,000 clones, around 90% of them seen just once; the ten biggest clones take up under 5.5%. The V end lost 6 bases, the J end lost 0 bases, and 14 bases lay between the germline ends. The CDR3 is 15 amino acids. Germline CDR1 WSHSY, CDR2 SAAADI. Worth noting for this clone: The antigen is not known.

The TCR originated in an adult in good health. Sequencing was performed on peripheral blood, taken on day 0 of AZD1222 vaccination. The chain is built from TRBV10-2 and TRBJ1-2, with D possibly TRBD1 on 6 matching bases. For the CDR3, the DNA is TGCGCCAGCAGACTACAGGGCGCTCCTAACTATGGCTACACCTTC. It encodes CASRLQGAPNYGYTF.